Shown below are 20 T cell receptor beta chains from a single sample sequenced in a study of blood T cell repertoires in COVID-19. Sequenced by immunoSEQ multiplex PCR; TCRdb stores in-frame clones only, minus some. This sample carries 200,000 to 300,000 clones, approximately 80% of them seen once, and the ten largest clones take 8% to 9.5%. Sequencing input: peripheral blood. These receptors originate from a human donor in a cohort sampled during active COVID-19.

This chain links TRBV3-1 (or the pseudogene TRBV3-2) with TRBJ2-1; tentatively, D is TRBD1 (6 bases). Trimming shortened V by 1 base and J by 4 bases, and 20 bases separated the two germline ends. The germline gives CDR1 LGHDT, CDR2 YNNKEL (reference sequence). This CDR3 comprises 18 residues. This CDR3 reads CASSQAPPGQIGYNEQFF. The CDR3 DNA reads TGTGCCAGCAGCCAAGCCCCACCGGGACAAATAGGTTACAATGAGCAGTTCTTC.

The chain uses TRBV6-2 or TRBV6-3 and TRBJ1-2; 8 nucleotides agree with TRBD1. The CDR3 totals 15 residues. The ends lost 2 bases at V and 2 bases at J; junction bases unmatched: 4. CDR1 and CDR2 from the germline V gene are MNHEY and SVGEGT. The CDR3 DNA reads as TGTGCCAGCAGTTACGGACCAGGGGGCAACTATGGCTACACCTTC. It yields the protein CASSYGPGGNYGYTF.

The table lists this clone with a count of one. J is TRBJ2-7 and V is TRBV5-8; tentatively, D is TRBD2 (6 bases). CDR1 is SGHTS, CDR2 YDEGEE, per germline. V gave up 10 bases and J gave up 0 bases, with 17 bases separating them. This CDR3 comprises 14 residues. The CDR3 DNA reads as TGTGCCGACTCAGGAGGGGTCCTCTCCTACGAGCAGTACTTC. Protein: CADSGGVLSYEQYF.

The rearrangement joins TRBV5-1 to TRBJ2-5; tentative D call: TRBD1 (6 bases). Trimming stripped 1 base from V and 4 bases from J, with 14 bases between. Germline values: CDR1 SGHRS, CDR2 YFSETQ. The CDR3 has 15 residues. CDR3 residues: CASSLRLGAGETQYF. In nucleotides, the CDR3 is TGCGCCAGCAGCTTGAGGTTGGGGGCAGGAGAGACCCAGTACTTC.

This clone has only a few counts. The chain has TRBV11-2 and TRBJ1-6, with D maybe TRBD1 (6 bases). Germline V gene sequence: CDR1 SGHAT, CDR2 FQNNGV. This CDR3 has 17 residues. Trimming took off 4 bases at V and 0 bases at J, with 13 bases between the two ends. In nucleotides, the CDR3 is TGTGCCAGCAGCTCCCGGACAGTCGGCTCCTATAATTCACCCCTCCACTTT. Translated, it gives CASSSRTVGSYNSPLHF. The full variable domain, with the rest looked up from reference TRBV11-2 and TRBJ1-6, is EAGVAQSPRYKIIEKRQSVAFWCNPISGHATLYWYQQILGQGPKLLIQFQNNGVVDDSQLPKDRFSAERLKGVDSTLKIQPAKLEDSAVYLCASSSRTVGSYNSPLHFGNGTRLTVT.

V is TRBV6-5 and J is TRBJ1-2; the match to TRBD1 covers 7 bases. The CDR3 loop spans 12 amino acids. With V trimmed by 5 bases and J by 6 bases, 3 bases remained unmatched. Germline assignment: CDR1 MNHEY and CDR2 SVGAGI. CDR3 residues: CASSNRGNGYTF. In DNA, the CDR3 is TGTGCCAGCAGTAACAGGGGAAATGGCTACACCTTC.

V usage is TRBV9 and J usage is TRBJ2-2; TRBD2 agrees at 15 bases. The ends lost 4 bases at V and 10 bases at J; junction bases unmatched: 5. This CDR3 spans 15 amino acids. Germline-derived CDR1 and CDR2 are SGDLS and YYNGEE. The CDR3 DNA is TGTGCCAGCAGCCCCCGGACTAGCGGGAGGGAGGAGCTGTTTTTT. Translating it yields CASSPRTSGREELFF.

V and J are TRBV10-1 and TRBJ2-1; 7 nucleotides align to TRBD1. Looked up from germline, CDR1 is WNHNN and CDR2 is SYGVQD (reference sequence). CDR3 length: 14 residues. V lost 2 bases and J lost 7; bases outside the gene matches: 5. CDR3 in amino acids: CASSEGDSFNEQFF. The CDR3 DNA follows: TGCGCCAGCAGTGAGGGGGACAGCTTTAATGAGCAGTTCTTC.

The V and J genes are TRBV15 and TRBJ2-2, with no clear D. Germline-derived CDR1 and CDR2 are LNHNV and YYDKDF (reference sequence). The V end was cut by 0 bases, the J end by 2 bases, with 4 bases between. The CDR3 runs to 14 residues. The CDR3 bases are TGTGCCACCAGCAGAGATCTCAACACCGGGGAGCTGTTTTTT. Translation: CATSRDLNTGELFF.

This rearrangement joins TRBV18 to TRBJ1-1; 11 nucleotides line up with TRBD1. V lost 2 bases and J lost 3; bases outside the gene matches: 23. Germline V gene data show CDR1 as KGHSH and CDR2 as LQKENI. This CDR3 has 22 amino acids. The CDR3 reads CASSPKSWTGGVSGPTDTEAFF. The CDR3 bases are TGTGCCAGCTCACCAAAGTCTTGGACAGGGGGCGTTTCGGGGCCGACGGACACTGAAGCTTTCTTT.

This chain joins TRBV18 and TRBJ2-3; 13 nucleotides agree with TRBD2. Germline values: CDR1 KGHSH, CDR2 LQKENI. V gave up 2 bases and J gave up 3 bases; unmatched junction bases: 8. This CDR3 region has 18 residues. The chain's CDR3 is CASSPYTLAGGPTDTQYF. In DNA form, the CDR3 reads TGTGCCAGCTCACCATACACACTAGCGGGAGGGCCAACAGATACGCAGTATTTT.

The V call is TRBV2, the J call TRBJ2-2, with 16 bases identical to TRBD2. CDR3 length: 18 residues. The V and J ends lost 4 bases and 5 bases, in that order; junction bases with no gene match: 7. Germline loops: CDR1 SNHLY, CDR2 FYNNEI. CDR3 in amino acids: CASSGPGLAGGGTGELFF. As DNA, the CDR3 is TGTGCCAGCAGTGGGCCGGGACTAGCGGGAGGGGGGACCGGGGAGCTGTTTTTT.

The chain couples TRBV7-9 to TRBJ2-2, with 10 bases matching TRBD1. The CDR3 loop spans 17 amino acids. Germline V gene lookup returns CDR1 SEHNR and CDR2 FQNEAQ (reference sequence). With 2 bases clipped from V and 7 bases from J, the junction kept 10 bases outside the gene matches. The chain's CDR3 is CASSLLPGTGDRGELFF. Written as DNA, the CDR3 is TGTGCCAGCAGCTTACTGCCCGGGACAGGGGATCGCGGGGAGCTGTTTTTT.

The V and J genes are TRBV5-4 and TRBJ2-5; 8 nucleotides align to TRBD2. The CDR3 spans 16 residues. V trimming: 4 bases; J trimming: 4 bases; junction bases outside the gene matches: 12. From germline, CDR1 is SGHNT and CDR2 YYREEE (reference sequence). The CDR3: CASSPLSGEIGETQYF. The CDR3, as DNA: TGTGCCAGCAGCCCCCTTAGCGGGGAAATAGGAGAGACCCAGTACTTC.

The chain has TRBV3-1 (or the pseudogene TRBV3-2) and TRBJ2-2; TRBD1 is a possible D gene (6 bases). The CDR3 sequence is 16 residues long. Germline lookup yields CDR1 LGHDT and CDR2 YNNKEL (reference sequence). V lost 4 bases and J 2 bases, leaving 14 bases between the germline ends. DNA of the CDR3: TGTGCCAGCAGCCCTTGGGTAGGGGGAAACACCGGGGAGCTGTTTTTT. Translated: CASSPWVGGNTGELFF.

The J gene is TRBJ1-1, the V gene TRBV19; 10 bases agree with TRBD1. J lost 5 bases, V lost 4 bases, and 10 bases had no gene match. The CDR3 is 16 amino acids. The V gene's germline CDR1 is LNHDA and CDR2 SQIVND (reference sequence). The CDR3 here is CASSTGTGEDWTEAFF. The CDR3 region has the DNA TGTGCCAGTAGTACCGGGACAGGGGAGGATTGGACTGAAGCTTTCTTT.

The J gene is TRBJ2-1, the V gene TRBV9; D call uncertain. The CDR3 consists of 13 residues. The V and J ends lost 0 bases and 9 bases respectively, with 10 bases between them. Looked up from germline, CDR1 is SGDLS and CDR2 is YYNGEE. The CDR3 DNA reads as TGTGCCAGCAGCGTAGCAATGGGCTCTGAGCAGTTCTTC. This sequence encodes CASSVAMGSEQFF.

V usage is TRBV19 and J usage is TRBJ2-3, with a possible D match to TRBD1 (6 bases). There are 14 residues in the CDR3. Trimming removed 4 bases from V and 2 bases from J, with 10 bases in between. Germline CDR1 and CDR2: LNHDA and SQIVND (reference sequence). DNA of the CDR3: TGTGCCAGTAGTAAGACAGGATTCACAGATACGCAGTATTTT. Translating it yields CASSKTGFTDTQYF.

Only one count was recorded for this clone. This sample also contains other DNA sequences that code for the same CDR3. The rearrangement links TRBV5-1 to TRBJ2-3; 7 bases fit TRBD1. V lost 2 bases, J lost 1 base, and 1 base stayed unmatched. This CDR3 is 14 amino acids long. Per the germline V gene, CDR1 is SGHRS and CDR2 is YFSETQ. The CDR3 DNA follows: TGCGCCAGCAGCTTAGACAGGGGCACAGATACGCAGTATTTT. Encoded protein: CASSLDRGTDTQYF.

This sequence joins TRBV18 and TRBJ2-1; D uncertain. The CDR3 contains 15 residues. The V end was cut by 8 bases, the J end by 1 base, with 15 bases between. Germline-derived CDR1 and CDR2 are KGHSH and LQKENI. CDR3 sequence: CASLPLDASYNEQFF. CDR3 bases: TGTGCCAGCCTACCCCTAGACGCATCCTACAATGAGCAGTTCTTC.